The clone carrying this T cell receptor (beta chain) was observed a few times. The antigen is unknown. The sample comes from a study of CD8 T cells in ankylosing spondylitis. Broader study findings: It appeared that ankylosing spondylitis blood was characterized by a TCR beta motif of about eight highly homologous variants.

Each CDR3 protein gets one entry after TCRdb re-called the 5' RACE reads with MiXCR. Of around 230,000 distinct CDR3 sequences in the sample, roughly 8% were seen once. CDR1 and CDR2 (germline): SGHTA, FQGNSA. CDR3 size: 15 residues. V shed 3 bases and J 6 bases; nucleotides not matched to a gene: 8. Sequencing was done on a sample of blood, either unsorted or a sorted T cell fraction (not recorded which). The TCR comes from a female donor with ankylosing spondylitis or in good health (not recorded which). The V and J genes are TRBV7-2 and TRBJ2-7, with 10 positions matching TRBD1. The CDR3 loop reads CASSFPGQGSLEQYF. CDR3 coding DNA: TGTGCCAGCAGCTTCCCGGGACAGGGGAGTCTCGAGCAGTACTTC. Complete variable domain (other parts from reference TRBV7-2 and TRBJ2-7): GAGVSQSPSNKVTEKGKDVELRCDPISGHTALYWYRQSLGQGLEFLIYFQGNSAPDKSGLPSDRFSAERTGGSVSTLTIQRTQQEDSAVYLCASSFPGQGSLEQYFGPGTRLTVT.